A selection of T cell receptor beta chains follows, all from one sample in a study of blood T cell repertoires in COVID-19. Some clones are missing from TCRdb's copy, which holds only in-frame ones; the method was immunoSEQ multiplex PCR. The table has about 190,000 clones, roughly 82% seen once. Specimen: peripheral blood. The receptors derive from a woman between 55 and 75 years old with COVID-19, enrolled during active disease. CDR3s include the opening cysteine and the closing phenylalanine or tryptophan. Each record gives: V gene, J gene, D gene, clone size, CDR3 DNA, CDR3 protein. A D gene is named only where the DNA matches it firmly. Clone size is given for some rows only: seen once, a few or many times, or a class if the clone is expanded.

V: TRBV19
J: TRBJ1-6
D: TRBD1
size: .
DNA: TGTGCCAGTAGTATCTACGGACAGGGCGGAGTACCTTCACCCCTCCACTTT
CDR3: CASSIYGQGGVPSPLHF

V: TRBV5-1
J: TRBJ1-3
D: TRBD1
size: few
DNA: TGCGCCAGCAGCGCCCAACAGGGGGGGAGCTCTGGAAACACCATATATTTT
CDR3: CASSAQQGGSSGNTIYF

V: TRBV9
J: TRBJ2-5
D: TRBD1
size: .
DNA: TGTGCCAGCAGCGCGGGGACCGCTAACAGGGGAGAGACCCAGTACTTC
CDR3: CASSAGTANRGETQYF

V: TRBV28
J: TRBJ1-6
D: .
size: .
DNA: TGTGCCAGCTCCCCCGGGGGTAGGCAATCACCCCTCCACTTT
CDR3: CASSPGGRQSPLHF

V: TRBV7-2
J: TRBJ1-6
D: .
size: .
DNA: TGTGCCAGCAGCCCCCCCGACAGGTGGGCACCCCTCCACTTT
CDR3: CASSPPDRWAPLHF

V: TRBV18
J: TRBJ2-5
D: .
size: .
DNA: TGTGCCAGCTCACCCGGGTACCAAGAGACCCAGTACTTC
CDR3: CASSPGYQETQYF

V: TRBV14
J: TRBJ2-2
D: .
size: few
DNA: TGTGCCAGCAGCCAACCCGGGGGTACCGGGGAGCTGTTTTTT
CDR3: CASSQPGGTGELFF

V: TRBV5-1
J: TRBJ2-7
D: TRBD1
size: .
DNA: TGCGCCAGCAGCTTACCGGGACAGGAGTCCTACGAGCAGTACTTC
CDR3: CASSLPGQESYEQYF

V: TRBV9
J: TRBJ2-5
D: TRBD2
size: once
DNA: TGTGCCAGCAGCGCGGGACTAGCGGGAGGGCAAGAGACCCAGTACTTC
CDR3: CASSAGLAGGQETQYF

V: TRBV28
J: TRBJ2-5
D: TRBD1
size: .
DNA: TGTGCCAGCAGTTCCGGACAGGCAGAGGTTTGGGAGACCCAGTACTTC
CDR3: CASSSGQAEVWETQYF

V: TRBV15
J: TRBJ1-1
D: TRBD1
size: .
DNA: TGTGCCACCAGCCTCTTTAGGGGGCCTAGTGAAGCTTTCTTT
CDR3: CATSLFRGPSEAFF

V: TRBV5-1
J: TRBJ1-4
D: TRBD1
size: .
DNA: TGCGCCAGCAGCGTCGGGACAGGGAGTGAAAAACTGTTTTTT
CDR3: CASSVGTGSEKLFF

V: TRBV5-1
J: TRBJ2-3
D: TRBD2
size: .
DNA: TGCGCCAGCAGCCTCTGGACTAGCGGGAGCACAGATACGCAGTATTTT
CDR3: CASSLWTSGSTDTQYF

V: TRBV28
J: TRBJ1-2
D: TRBD1
size: .
DNA: TGTGCCAGCACCGGCACCCTGGGACAGTACTATGGCTACACCTTC
CDR3: CASTGTLGQYYGYTF

V: TRBV2
J: TRBJ2-5
D: TRBD2
size: .
DNA: TGTGCCAGCAGTGATGGACTAGCGGGACGGCGGGCCCAGTACTTC
CDR3: CASSDGLAGRRAQYF

V: TRBV3-1/TRBV3-2
J: TRBJ2-3
D: .
size: .
DNA: TGTGCCAGCAGCCGCCAGGGACATAACACAGATACGCAGTATTTT
CDR3: CASSRQGHNTDTQYF

V: TRBV6-1
J: TRBJ1-2
D: .
size: .
DNA: TGTGCCAGCAGTGCCCTGTCGGTAGTCGGACAAGGAAACTATGGCTACACCTTC
CDR3: CASSALSVVGQGNYGYTF

V: TRBV5-4
J: TRBJ1-1
D: .
size: few
DNA: TGTGCCAGCAGCCCTCTAGGAGTGAACACTGAAGCTTTCTTT
CDR3: CASSPLGVNTEAFF

V: TRBV3-1/TRBV3-2
J: TRBJ1-2
D: TRBD1
size: .
DNA: TGTGCCAGCAGCTATGGACAGGGCTATGGCTACACCTTC
CDR3: CASSYGQGYGYTF

V: TRBV11-2
J: TRBJ1-2
D: TRBD1
size: few
DNA: TGTGCCAGCAGCAGTCGGACAGGGGGCGCATTTTATGGCTACACCTTC
CDR3: CASSSRTGGAFYGYTF

V: TRBV3-1/TRBV3-2
J: TRBJ2-5
D: .
size: .
DNA: TGTGCCAGCAGCTTCTCTGGGCGGGGCCGGGGGATAGAGACCCAGTACTTC
CDR3: CASSFSGRGRGIETQYF

V: TRBV30
J: TRBJ1-3
D: TRBD1
size: .
DNA: TGTGCCTGGAGCCTGGGACAGAAGGGAAACACCATATATTTT
CDR3: CAWSLGQKGNTIYF

V: TRBV18
J: TRBJ1-2
D: .
size: .
DNA: TGTGCCAGCTCGACAGAGCATACTAACTATGGCTACACCTTC
CDR3: CASSTEHTNYGYTF

V: TRBV3-1/TRBV3-2
J: TRBJ2-1
D: .
size: once
DNA: TGTGCCAGCAGCCATCGACTAGTAGGGAACAATGAGCAGTTCTTC
CDR3: CASSHRLVGNNEQFF

V: TRBV3-1/TRBV3-2
J: TRBJ2-1
D: TRBD1
size: few
DNA: TGTGCCAGCAGCCAAACGGGACAGGGGAAAGGCAATGAGCAGTTCTTC
CDR3: CASSQTGQGKGNEQFF

V: TRBV5-1
J: TRBJ2-2
D: TRBD1
size: .
DNA: TGCGCCAGCAGCCCCCTACCCCCGGGACAGGGGTCAGACGGGGAGCTGTTTTTT
CDR3: CASSPLPPGQGSDGELFF

V: TRBV5-1
J: TRBJ1-6
D: .
size: few
DNA: TGCGCCAGCAGCTCGTCATTGTGGACCCAGGAGGAAAATTCACCCCTCCACTTT
CDR3: CASSSSLWTQEENSPLHF

V: TRBV7-3
J: TRBJ2-5
D: .
size: .
DNA: TGTGCCAGCAGCTTGGGGGCGGGTGAGACCCAGTACTTC
CDR3: CASSLGAGETQYF

V: TRBV2
J: TRBJ1-1
D: TRBD1
size: .
DNA: TGTGCCAGCAGCCTTAGACAGGGCTTGAACACTGAAGCTTTCTTT
CDR3: CASSLRQGLNTEAFF

V: TRBV15
J: TRBJ2-2
D: TRBD2
size: .
DNA: TGTGCCACCAGCAGAGACCTCCGACTAGCGGGGGGTACCGGGGAGCTGTTTTTT
CDR3: CATSRDLRLAGGTGELFF

V: TRBV7-2
J: TRBJ2-1
D: TRBD2
size: .
DNA: TGTGCCAGCAGCGGTAGCGGGAGGGCCATCGGTGAGCAGTTCTTC
CDR3: CASSGSGRAIGEQFF

V: TRBV7-9
J: TRBJ2-1
D: TRBD1
size: .
DNA: TGTGCCAGCAGCCCACAGGGACAGGGACGGTATGAGCAGTTCTTC
CDR3: CASSPQGQGRYEQFF

V: TRBV7-8
J: TRBJ1-4
D: TRBD1
size: .
DNA: TGTGCCAGCAGCCCGGACAGGGGCCGAAATGAAAAACTGTTTTTT
CDR3: CASSPDRGRNEKLFF

V: TRBV4-3
J: TRBJ1-4
D: .
size: few
DNA: TGCGCCAGCAGCCTCATGAATGAAAAACTGTTTTTT
CDR3: CASSLMNEKLFF

V: TRBV29-1
J: TRBJ2-1
D: TRBD1
size: .
DNA: TGCAGCGTTGACCGGGACAGGGCCTACAATGAGCAGTTCTTC
CDR3: CSVDRDRAYNEQFF

V: TRBV5-1
J: TRBJ2-2
D: .
size: once
DNA: TGCGCCAGCAGCCCGAATACCACAGGGCGGGTGGACACCGGGGAGCTGTTTTTT
CDR3: CASSPNTTGRVDTGELFF

V: TRBV28
J: TRBJ1-5
D: TRBD1
size: .
DNA: TGTGCCAGCAGTCCGGGACAGGTCAATCAGCCCCAGCATTTT
CDR3: CASSPGQVNQPQHF

V: TRBV4-3
J: TRBJ2-3
D: .
size: .
DNA: TGCGCCAGCAGCCAAGATGAATCGAGGGCCGGGGGCACAGATACGCAGTATTTT
CDR3: CASSQDESRAGGTDTQYF

V: TRBV18
J: TRBJ2-3
D: TRBD2
size: .
DNA: TGTGCCAGCCACACTAGCGGGAGGACAGATACGCAGTATTTT
CDR3: CASHTSGRTDTQYF

V: TRBV28
J: TRBJ1-3
D: .
size: .
DNA: TGTGCCAGCAGTTTTCAGGGTCGTGCTAGAAACACCATATATTTT
CDR3: CASSFQGRARNTIYF

V: TRBV6-2/TRBV6-3
J: TRBJ2-1
D: TRBD2
size: .
DNA: TGTGCCAGCAGTAAGGGACTAGCGGGAGCGGGGGAGCAGTTCTTC
CDR3: CASSKGLAGAGEQFF

V: TRBV7-2
J: TRBJ2-3
D: .
size: .
DNA: TGTGCCAGCAGCTTAGACGGGGGCGGGGGTGATACGCAGTATTTT
CDR3: CASSLDGGGGDTQYF

V: TRBV5-1
J: TRBJ1-3
D: TRBD1
size: .
DNA: TGCGCCAGCAGCTCCGGACAGGGGTTCTCTGGAAACACCATATATTTT
CDR3: CASSSGQGFSGNTIYF

V: TRBV7-8
J: TRBJ2-1
D: .
size: .
DNA: TGTGCCAGCAGCCCACTAGCCGGGGAGCAGTTCTTC
CDR3: CASSPLAGEQFF

V: TRBV9
J: TRBJ2-7
D: .
size: .
DNA: TGTGCCAGCAGCCCCCTAGCAGTTTCCTACGAGCAGTACTTC
CDR3: CASSPLAVSYEQYF

V: TRBV4-2
J: TRBJ1-6
D: TRBD1
size: .
DNA: TGTGCCAGCAGCCTCCCGGGACAGAATTCACCCCTCCACTTT
CDR3: CASSLPGQNSPLHF

V: TRBV19
J: TRBJ1-5
D: TRBD1
size: .
DNA: TGTGCCGGAGGACAGGGGGCTTTGGGAAGCAATCAGCCCCAGCATTTT
CDR3: CAGGQGALGSNQPQHF

V: TRBV3-1/TRBV3-2
J: TRBJ2-7
D: .
size: .
DNA: TGTGCCAGCAGTTCTTGGCAGGGAGGTTACGAGCAGTACTTC
CDR3: CASSSWQGGYEQYF

V: TRBV18
J: TRBJ1-1
D: .
size: .
DNA: TGTGCCAGCTCACCACCGCGGGGGGGGCACACTGAAGCTTTCTTT
CDR3: CASSPPRGGHTEAFF

V: TRBV10-2
J: TRBJ2-6
D: TRBD2
size: .
DNA: TGCGCCAGCAGCTTGGGAGGGTCCGGGGCCAACGTCCTGACTTTC
CDR3: CASSLGGSGANVLTF

V: TRBV28
J: TRBJ1-2
D: .
size: .
DNA: TGTGCCAGCAGTTTTCAGGGGCGAGGCTACACCTTC
CDR3: CASSFQGRGYTF